One TCR beta chain is described in this entry. Assay: immunoSEQ multiplex PCR; the TCRdb copy retains only in-frame clones and omits some. The sample has approximately 500,000 clones, 85% to 90% seen once. The data were obtained in a study of blood T cell repertoires in COVID-19. About the research overall: Samples of COVID-19 (acute and convalescent) were obtained from the United States, Italy and Spain. PBMCs, B-cell-depleted T cells, or T cells were the source of the cDNA or gDNA that made up the material.

Patients in Seattle were enrolled during active infection, then followed longitudinally. Germline V gene lookup returns CDR1 SGHTA and CDR2 FQGNSA. The CDR3 spans 18 residues. V dropped 4 bases and J dropped 7 bases, with 23 bases sitting between them. The sequence derives from a man aged 18-30 years with COVID-19, enrolled during active disease. The gene calls are TRBV7-2 and TRBJ1-6; D perhaps matches TRBD1 (5 bases). Sequenced sample: peripheral blood. This CDR3 is CASSSRLTAWGVNSPLHF. CDR3 bases: TGTGCCAGCAGCTCCCGGTTAACAGCGTGGGGGGTGAATTCACCCCTCCACTTT.